The 3 T cell receptor beta chains below were found in one sample sequenced in a study of Ad26.COV2.S vaccination and SARS-CoV-2 variants. This table comes from immunoSEQ multiplex PCR, and its TCRdb copy is limited to in-frame clones, with some not included. The sample shows 500,000 or so clones, 80% to 90% of them seen only once. Treatment described: some 20 received Ad26.COV2.S at low or high dose, single or two shots; roughly five received placebo; per-sample allocation not given. All samples were drawn on day 63, counting from the first vaccine or placebo injection. The sequencing here drew on peripheral blood, taken in a trial of Ad26.COV2.S vaccine versus placebo. The receptors come from a person aged 18-65 years who received the Ad26.COV2.S COVID-19 vaccine or a placebo.

V gene TRBV7-3 combines with J gene TRBJ1-1; D is ambiguous. This CDR3 comprises 15 residues. The germline CDR1 and CDR2 sequences are SGHTA and FQGTGA. Trimming took off 2 bases at V and 0 bases at J, with 10 bases between the two ends. The CDR3 reads CASSLAPTVNTEAFF. CDR3 nucleotide sequence: TGTGCCAGCAGCTTAGCCCCTACAGTGAACACTGAAGCTTTCTTT.

The chain recombines TRBV6-6 with TRBJ1-3, with D tentatively TRBD1 (5 bases). The CDR3 spans 16 residues. Trimming shortened V by 4 bases and J by 3 bases, and 16 bases separated the two germline ends. Germline CDR1 MNHNY, CDR2 SVGAGI (reference sequence). The CDR3 here is CASSSTGSLGGNTIYF. In DNA form, the CDR3 reads TGTGCCAGCAGTTCCACAGGTTCTCTCGGTGGAAACACCATATATTTT.

The chain has TRBV19 and TRBJ2-1, with D possibly TRBD2 on 5 matching bases. Trimming removed 6 bases at V and 2 bases at J, with 8 bases between. Germline loops: CDR1 LNHDA, CDR2 SQIVND (reference sequence). The CDR3 totals 13 residues. The CDR3 nucleotides read TGTGCCAGTAGACTTAGCGCCTACAATGAGCAGTTCTTC. Translated: CASRLSAYNEQFF.